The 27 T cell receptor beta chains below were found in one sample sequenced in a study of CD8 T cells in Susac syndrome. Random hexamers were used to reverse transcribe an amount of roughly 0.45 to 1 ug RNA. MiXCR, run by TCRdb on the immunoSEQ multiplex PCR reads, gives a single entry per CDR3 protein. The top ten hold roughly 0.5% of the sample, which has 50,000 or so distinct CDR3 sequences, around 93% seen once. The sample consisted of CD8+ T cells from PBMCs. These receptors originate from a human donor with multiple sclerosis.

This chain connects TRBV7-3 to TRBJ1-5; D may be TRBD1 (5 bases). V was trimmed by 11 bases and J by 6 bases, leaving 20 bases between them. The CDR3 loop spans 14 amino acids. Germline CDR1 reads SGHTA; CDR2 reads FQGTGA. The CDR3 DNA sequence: TGTGCCGGAGAGAGAACGGGGGGGGTTCAGCCCCAGCATTTT. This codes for CAGERTGGVQPQHF.

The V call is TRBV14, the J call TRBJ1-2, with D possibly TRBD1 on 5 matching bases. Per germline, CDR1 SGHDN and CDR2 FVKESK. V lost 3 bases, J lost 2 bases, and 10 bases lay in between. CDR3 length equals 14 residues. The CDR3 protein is CASSQGPKNYGYTF. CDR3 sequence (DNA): TGTGCCAGCAGCCAGGGACCGAAGAACTATGGCTACACCTTC.

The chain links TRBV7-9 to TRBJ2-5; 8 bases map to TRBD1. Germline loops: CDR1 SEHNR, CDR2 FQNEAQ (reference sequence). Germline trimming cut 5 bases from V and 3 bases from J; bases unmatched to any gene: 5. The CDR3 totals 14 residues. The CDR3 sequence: CASSPPTGEETQYF. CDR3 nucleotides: TGTGCCAGCAGCCCCCCGACAGGGGAAGAGACCCAGTACTTC.

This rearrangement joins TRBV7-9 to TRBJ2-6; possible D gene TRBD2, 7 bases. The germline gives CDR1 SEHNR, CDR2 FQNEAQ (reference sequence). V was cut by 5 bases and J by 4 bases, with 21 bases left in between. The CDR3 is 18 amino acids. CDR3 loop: CASSHPWGGRSGANVLTF. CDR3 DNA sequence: TGTGCCAGCAGCCACCCGTGGGGGGGCCGATCAGGGGCCAACGTCCTGACTTTC.

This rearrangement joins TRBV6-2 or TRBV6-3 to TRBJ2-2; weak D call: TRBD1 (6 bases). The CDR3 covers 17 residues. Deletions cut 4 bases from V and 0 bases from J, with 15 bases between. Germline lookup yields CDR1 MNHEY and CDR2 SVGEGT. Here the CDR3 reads CASSWDLDRPNTGELFF. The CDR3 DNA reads TGTGCCAGCAGTTGGGACCTGGACAGACCGAACACCGGGGAGCTGTTTTTT.

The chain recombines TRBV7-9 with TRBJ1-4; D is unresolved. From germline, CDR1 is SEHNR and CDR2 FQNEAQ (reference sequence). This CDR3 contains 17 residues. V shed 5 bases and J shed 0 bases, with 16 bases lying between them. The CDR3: CASSLGLEVATNEKLFF. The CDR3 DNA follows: TGTGCCAGCAGCCTAGGCCTTGAAGTTGCAACTAATGAAAAACTGTTTTTT.

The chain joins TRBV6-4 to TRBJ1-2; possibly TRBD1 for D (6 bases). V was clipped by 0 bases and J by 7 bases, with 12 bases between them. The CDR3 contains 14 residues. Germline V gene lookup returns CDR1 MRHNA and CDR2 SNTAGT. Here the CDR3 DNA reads TGTGCCAGCAGTGACTCTACAGGGAGCGCTGGCTACACCTTC. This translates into CASSDSTGSAGYTF.

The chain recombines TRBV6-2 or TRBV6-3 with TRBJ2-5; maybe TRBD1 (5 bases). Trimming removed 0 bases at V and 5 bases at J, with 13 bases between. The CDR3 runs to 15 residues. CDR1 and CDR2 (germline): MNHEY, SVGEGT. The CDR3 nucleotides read TGTGCCAGCAGTTACTCGACCAGGGTGGGGGAGACCCAGTACTTC. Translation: CASSYSTRVGETQYF.

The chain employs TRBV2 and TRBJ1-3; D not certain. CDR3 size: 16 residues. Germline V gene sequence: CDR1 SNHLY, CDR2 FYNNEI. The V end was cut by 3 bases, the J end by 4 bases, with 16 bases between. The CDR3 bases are TGTGCCAGCAGTGAGAAACAGATGACATGGGGAAACACCATATATTTT. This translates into CASSEKQMTWGNTIYF.

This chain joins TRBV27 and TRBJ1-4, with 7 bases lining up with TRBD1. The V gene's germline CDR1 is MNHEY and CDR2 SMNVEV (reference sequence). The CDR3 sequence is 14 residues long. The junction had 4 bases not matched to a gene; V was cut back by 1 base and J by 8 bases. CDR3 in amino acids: CASSLWGTAEKLFF. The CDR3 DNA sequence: TGTGCCAGCAGTTTATGGGGGACAGCCGAAAAACTGTTTTTT.

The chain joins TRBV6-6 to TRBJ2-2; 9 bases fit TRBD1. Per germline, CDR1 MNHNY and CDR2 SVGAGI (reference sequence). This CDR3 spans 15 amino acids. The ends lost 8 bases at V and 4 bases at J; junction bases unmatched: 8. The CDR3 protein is CASESGTGFTGELFF. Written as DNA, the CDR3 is TGTGCCAGCGAATCCGGGACAGGGTTCACCGGGGAGCTGTTTTTT.

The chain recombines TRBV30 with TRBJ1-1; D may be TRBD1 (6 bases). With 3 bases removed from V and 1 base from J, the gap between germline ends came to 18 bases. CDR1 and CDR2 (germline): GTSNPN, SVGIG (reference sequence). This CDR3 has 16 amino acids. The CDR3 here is CAWSTPPGHWNTEAFF. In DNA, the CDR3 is TGTGCCTGGAGCACTCCCCCGGGACATTGGAACACTGAAGCTTTCTTT.

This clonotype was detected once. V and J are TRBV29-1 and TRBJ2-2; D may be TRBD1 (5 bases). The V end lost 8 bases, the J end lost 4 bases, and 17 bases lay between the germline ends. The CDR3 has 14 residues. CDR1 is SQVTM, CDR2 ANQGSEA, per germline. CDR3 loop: CSLNWGVSTGELFF. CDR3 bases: TGCAGCCTGAACTGGGGCGTAAGCACCGGGGAGCTGTTTTTT.

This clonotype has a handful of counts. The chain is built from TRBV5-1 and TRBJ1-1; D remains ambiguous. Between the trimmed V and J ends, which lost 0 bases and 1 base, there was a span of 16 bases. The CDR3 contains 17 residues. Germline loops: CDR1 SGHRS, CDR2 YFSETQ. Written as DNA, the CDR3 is TGCGCCAGCAGCTTGGCCGGCGCCGGCTTAGGGAACACTGAAGCTTTCTTT. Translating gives CASSLAGAGLGNTEAFF.

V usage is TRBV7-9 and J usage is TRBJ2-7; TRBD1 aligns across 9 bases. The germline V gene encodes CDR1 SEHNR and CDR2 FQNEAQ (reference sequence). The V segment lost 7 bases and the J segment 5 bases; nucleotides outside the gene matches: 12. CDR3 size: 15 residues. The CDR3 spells CASNSLGTGKHEQYF. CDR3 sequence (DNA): TGTGCCAGCAACTCCCTAGGGACAGGGAAGCACGAGCAGTACTTC. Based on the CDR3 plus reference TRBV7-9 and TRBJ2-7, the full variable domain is DTGVSQNPRHKITKRGQNVTFRCDPISEHNRLYWYRQTLGQGPEFLTYFQNEAQLEKSRLLSDRFSAERPKGSFSTLEIQRTEQGDSAMYLCASNSLGTGKHEQYFGPGTRLTVT.

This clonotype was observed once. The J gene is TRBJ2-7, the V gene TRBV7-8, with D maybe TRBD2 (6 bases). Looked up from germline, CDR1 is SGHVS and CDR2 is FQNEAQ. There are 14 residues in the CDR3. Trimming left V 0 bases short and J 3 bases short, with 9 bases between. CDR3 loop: CASSLAPDYYEQYF. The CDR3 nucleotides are TGTGCCAGCAGCTTAGCTCCGGACTACTACGAGCAGTACTTC.

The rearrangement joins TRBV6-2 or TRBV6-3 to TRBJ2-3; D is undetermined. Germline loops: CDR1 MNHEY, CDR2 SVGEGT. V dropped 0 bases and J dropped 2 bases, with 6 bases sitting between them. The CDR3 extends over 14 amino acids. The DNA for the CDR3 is TGTGCCAGCAGTTACTCTAGGACCACAGATACGCAGTATTTT. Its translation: CASSYSRTTDTQYF.

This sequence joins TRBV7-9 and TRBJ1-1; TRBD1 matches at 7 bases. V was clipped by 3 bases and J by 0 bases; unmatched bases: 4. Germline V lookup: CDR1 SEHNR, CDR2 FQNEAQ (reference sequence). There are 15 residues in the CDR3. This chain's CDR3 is CASSLLQGMNTEAFF. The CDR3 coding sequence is TGTGCCAGCAGCTTGTTACAGGGGATGAACACTGAAGCTTTCTTT. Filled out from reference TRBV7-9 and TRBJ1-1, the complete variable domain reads DTGVSQNPRHKITKRGQNVTFRCDPISEHNRLYWYRQTLGQGPEFLTYFQNEAQLEKSRLLSDRFSAERPKGSFSTLEIQRTEQGDSAMYLCASSLLQGMNTEAFFGQGTRLTVV.

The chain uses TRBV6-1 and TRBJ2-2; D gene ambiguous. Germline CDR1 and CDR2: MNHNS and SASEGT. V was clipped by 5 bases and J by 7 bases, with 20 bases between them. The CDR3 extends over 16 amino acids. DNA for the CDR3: TGTGCCAGCAGTCCCAGTGGGCCAGATAGTGGCGGGGAGCTGTTTTTT. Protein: CASSPSGPDSGGELFF.

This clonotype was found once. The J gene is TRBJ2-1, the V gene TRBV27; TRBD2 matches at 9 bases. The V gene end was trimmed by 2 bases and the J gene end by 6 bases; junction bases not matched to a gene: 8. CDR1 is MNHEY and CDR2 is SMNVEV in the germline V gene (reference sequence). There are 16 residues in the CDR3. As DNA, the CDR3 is TGTGCCAGCAGTTTAGTTCCACTAGCGGGTGCCAATGAGCAGTTCTTC. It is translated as CASSLVPLAGANEQFF.

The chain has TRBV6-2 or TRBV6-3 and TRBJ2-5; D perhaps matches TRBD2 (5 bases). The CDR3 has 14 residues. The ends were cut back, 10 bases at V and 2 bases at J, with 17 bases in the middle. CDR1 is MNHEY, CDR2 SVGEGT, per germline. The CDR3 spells CATRTKRPQETQYF. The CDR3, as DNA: TGTGCCACCCGGACGAAGCGGCCGCAAGAGACCCAGTACTTC.

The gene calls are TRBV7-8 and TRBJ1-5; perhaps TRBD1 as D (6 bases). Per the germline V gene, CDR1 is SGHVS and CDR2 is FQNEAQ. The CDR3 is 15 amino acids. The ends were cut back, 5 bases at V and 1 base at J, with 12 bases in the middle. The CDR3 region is CASSPRGGSNQPQHF. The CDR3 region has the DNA TGTGCCAGCAGCCCGCGAGGGGGAAGCAATCAGCCCCAGCATTTT.

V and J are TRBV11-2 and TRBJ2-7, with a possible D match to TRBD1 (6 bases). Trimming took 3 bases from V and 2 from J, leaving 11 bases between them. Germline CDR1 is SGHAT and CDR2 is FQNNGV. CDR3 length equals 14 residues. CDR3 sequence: CASSFFTGTYEQYF. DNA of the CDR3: TGTGCCAGCAGCTTTTTTACAGGGACCTACGAGCAGTACTTC.

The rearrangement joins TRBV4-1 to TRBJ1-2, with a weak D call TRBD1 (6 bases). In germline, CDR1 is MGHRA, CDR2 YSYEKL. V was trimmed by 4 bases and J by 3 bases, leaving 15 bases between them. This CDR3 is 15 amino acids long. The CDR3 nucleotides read TGCGCCAGCAGCCGGTGGGCCCGGGGGCACTATGGCTACACCTTC. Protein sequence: CASSRWARGHYGYTF.

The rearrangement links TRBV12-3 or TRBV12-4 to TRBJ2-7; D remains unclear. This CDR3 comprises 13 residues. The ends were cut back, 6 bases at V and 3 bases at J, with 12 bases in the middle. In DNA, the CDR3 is TGTGCCAGCAGCGCGATTGGAGACTACGAGCAGTACTTC. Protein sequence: CASSAIGDYEQYF.

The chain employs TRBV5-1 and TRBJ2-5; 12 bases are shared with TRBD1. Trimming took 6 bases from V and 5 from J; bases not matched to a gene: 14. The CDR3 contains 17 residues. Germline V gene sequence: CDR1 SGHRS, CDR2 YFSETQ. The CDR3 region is CASTFRDRGRVGETQYF. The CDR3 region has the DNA TGCGCCAGCACATTCAGGGACAGGGGGCGCGTGGGGGAGACCCAGTACTTC. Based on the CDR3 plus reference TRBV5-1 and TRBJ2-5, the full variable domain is KAGVTQTPRYLIKTRGQQVTLSCSPISGHRSVSWYQQTPGQGLQFLFEYFSETQRNKGNFPGRFSGRQFSNSRSEMNVSTLELGDSALYLCASTFRDRGRVGETQYFGPGTRLLVL.

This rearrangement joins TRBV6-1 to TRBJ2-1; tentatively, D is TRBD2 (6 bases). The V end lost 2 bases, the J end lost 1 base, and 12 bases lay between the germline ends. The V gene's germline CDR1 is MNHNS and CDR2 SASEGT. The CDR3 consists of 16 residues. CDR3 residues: CASSEQAGGSYNEQFF. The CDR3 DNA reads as TGTGCCAGCAGTGAACAAGCGGGCGGGTCCTACAATGAGCAGTTCTTC.